This T cell receptor beta chain is from a study of post-analysis software for immune sequencing data. Study-level background: Disease courses included relapsing-remitting, secondary progressive and progressive-relapsing multiple sclerosis.

Unique molecular identifiers had been added to the TCR beta cDNA libraries. One entry per CDR3 protein results from TCRdb running MiXCR on the PCR reads. The repertoire includes about 170,000 distinct CDR3 sequences, approximately 30% of them detected once, and about 1.4% sits in the top ten. General study findings and limits: Normalized Chao1 diversity was significantly reduced in patients versus controls. Elevated frequency relative to controls characterized four or five TRBV segments in patients, TRBV5-6, TRBV5-1 and TRBV20-1 among them.

This CDR3 contains 12 residues. CDR1 and CDR2 from the germline V gene are MNHEY and SVGEGT. Trimming left V 4 bases short and J 7 bases short, with 8 bases between. This clonotype appeared many times. Its target is unknown. V gene TRBV6-2 or TRBV6-3 combines with J gene TRBJ1-5; D gene uncertain. This clonotype originated in a girl between 10 and 17 years old with multiple sclerosis. Material: blood. This CDR3 is CASSLGNQPQHF. The CDR3 DNA is TGTGCCAGCAGTTTGGGGAACCAGCCCCAGCATTTT.